Presented here are 13 T cell receptor beta chains from one specimen sequenced in a study of OX40 agonist ivuxolimab in advanced cancers. Profiling relied on immunoSEQ multiplex PCR, and the TCRdb table lists in-frame clones only, not all of them. The profile shows approximately 15,000 clones, 75% to 85% of them singletons. The sample here was CD4+ or CD8+ T cells sorted from blood, taken in a trial of the OX40 agonist ivuxolimab. These receptors were collected from an adult with an advanced solid tumor such as melanoma, head and neck, liver or kidney cancer.

Sample share makes this clone medium-sized. The V call is TRBV19, the J call TRBJ2-1; unclear D gene. Germline CDR1 and CDR2: LNHDA and SQIVND (reference sequence). The V and J ends lost 3 bases and 0 bases respectively, with 3 bases between them. The CDR3 length is 13 residues. The CDR3 DNA reads TGTGCCAGTAGTATCTCCTCCTACAATGAGCAGTTCTTC. It encodes CASSISSYNEQFF.

The rearrangement links TRBV18 to TRBJ2-1; tentatively, D is TRBD2 (6 bases). The length of the CDR3 is 16 residues. V lost 6 bases, J lost 6 bases, and 21 bases lay in between. Germline assignment: CDR1 KGHSH and CDR2 LQKENI. The CDR3 region has the DNA TGTGCCAGCTCGCCGAGCGGAGGGCCGGCGGCCAATGAGCAGTTCTTC. This encodes CASSPSGGPAANEQFF.

The rearrangement links TRBV5-1 to TRBJ1-1, with D unclear. Trimming left V 3 bases short and J 1 base short, with 13 bases between. The germline CDR1 and CDR2 sequences are SGHRS and YFSETQ. This CDR3 region has 15 residues. The CDR3 protein is CASSSTPGRNTEAFF. CDR3 coding DNA: TGCGCCAGCAGCTCTACCCCCGGGAGGAACACTGAAGCTTTCTTT.

V usage is TRBV7-8 and J usage is TRBJ1-1; D not resolved. The CDR3 spans 13 residues. Trimming removed 1 base from V and 8 bases from J, with 11 bases in between. Germline-derived CDR1 and CDR2 are SGHVS and FQNEAQ. CDR3 loop: CASSLVQQLEAFF. Here the CDR3 DNA reads TGTGCCAGCAGCTTAGTTCAACAATTAGAAGCTTTCTTT.

The V gene is TRBV28, the J gene TRBJ1-1; D unclear. Germline V gives CDR1 MDHEN, CDR2 SYDVKM. V was pared by 3 bases and J by 5 bases, with 10 bases between. The length of the CDR3 is 13 residues. CDR3 nucleotides: TGTGCCAGCAGTTTCGCCCCCTATACTGAAGCTTTCTTT. This codes for CASSFAPYTEAFF.

The gene calls are TRBV5-6 and TRBJ2-7; 8 nucleotides align to TRBD1. Germline CDR1 reads SGHDT; CDR2 reads YYEEEE. Trimming removed 2 bases from V and 8 bases from J; junction bases left unmatched: 9. The CDR3 runs to 14 residues. Here the CDR3 DNA reads TGTGCCAGCAGCTTCCAGGGGGCTGCTCATCAGCAGTACTTC. Its protein product is CASSFQGAAHQQYF.

The chain carries TRBV7-2 and TRBJ2-5; 10 bases match TRBD2. The CDR3 contains 17 residues. V trimming: 5 bases; J trimming: 5 bases; junction bases outside the gene matches: 14. Germline V lookup: CDR1 SGHTA, CDR2 FQGNSA. The CDR3 reads CASSPWLAGDPRETQYF. In DNA, the CDR3 is TGTGCCAGCAGCCCCTGGCTAGCGGGAGACCCCCGGGAGACCCAGTACTTC. The whole variable domain, remainder taken from reference TRBV7-2 and TRBJ2-5, is GAGVSQSPSNKVTEKGKDVELRCDPISGHTALYWYRQSLGQGLEFLIYFQGNSAPDKSGLPSDRFSAERTGGSVSTLTIQRTQQEDSAVYLCASSPWLAGDPRETQYFGPGTRLLVL.

The chain has TRBV6-5 and TRBJ1-1; D call uncertain. The CDR3 runs to 13 residues. Looked up from germline, CDR1 is MNHEY and CDR2 is SVGAGI. The V end was cut by 6 bases, the J end by 3 bases, with 11 bases between. The CDR3 nucleotides are TGTGCCAGCAGCCCCGGGTCCTACACTGAAGCTTTCTTT. This translates into CASSPGSYTEAFF.

The chain recombines TRBV5-1 with TRBJ1-1, with no clear D. The CDR3 is made up of 13 amino acids. The V gene's germline CDR1 is SGHRS and CDR2 YFSETQ. Trimming stripped 4 bases from V and 1 base from J, with 8 bases between. The CDR3 bases are TGCGCCAGCAGCCTCGACCCGAACACTGAAGCTTTCTTT. As protein: CASSLDPNTEAFF.

The chain has TRBV2 and TRBJ2-1; D is possibly TRBD1 (5 bases). V gave up 6 bases and J gave up 0 bases, with 12 bases separating them. The CDR3 contains 15 residues. The V gene's germline CDR1 is SNHLY and CDR2 FYNNEI. CDR3 residues: CASSDRISSYNEQFF. In DNA, the CDR3 is TGTGCCAGCAGCGACAGAATAAGCTCCTACAATGAGCAGTTCTTC.

This chain links TRBV9 with TRBJ2-1; D is ambiguous. The CDR3 totals 14 residues. Trimming left V 2 bases short and J 0 bases short, with 6 bases between. CDR1 SGDLS and CDR2 YYNGEE come from the germline V gene. CDR3 sequence reads: CASSVASSYNEQFF. In DNA, the CDR3 is TGTGCCAGCAGCGTGGCGAGCTCCTACAATGAGCAGTTCTTC.

This chain links TRBV2 with TRBJ1-5; D is undetermined. With 5 bases removed from V and 0 bases from J, the gap between germline ends came to 8 bases. CDR3 length equals 14 residues. In germline, CDR1 is SNHLY, CDR2 FYNNEI. The CDR3 bases are TGTGCCAGCAGTCTTGAACATAGCAATCAGCCCCAGCATTTT. Amino acid sequence: CASSLEHSNQPQHF.

V and J are TRBV19 and TRBJ1-2; D is perhaps TRBD1 (5 bases). Germline values: CDR1 LNHDA, CDR2 SQIVND (reference sequence). The CDR3 contains 15 residues. With 7 bases removed from V and 2 bases from J, the gap between germline ends came to 17 bases. CDR3 residues: CASTSGSWGNYGYTF. The CDR3 nucleotides are TGTGCCAGTACCTCTGGTTCTTGGGGGAACTATGGCTACACCTTC.